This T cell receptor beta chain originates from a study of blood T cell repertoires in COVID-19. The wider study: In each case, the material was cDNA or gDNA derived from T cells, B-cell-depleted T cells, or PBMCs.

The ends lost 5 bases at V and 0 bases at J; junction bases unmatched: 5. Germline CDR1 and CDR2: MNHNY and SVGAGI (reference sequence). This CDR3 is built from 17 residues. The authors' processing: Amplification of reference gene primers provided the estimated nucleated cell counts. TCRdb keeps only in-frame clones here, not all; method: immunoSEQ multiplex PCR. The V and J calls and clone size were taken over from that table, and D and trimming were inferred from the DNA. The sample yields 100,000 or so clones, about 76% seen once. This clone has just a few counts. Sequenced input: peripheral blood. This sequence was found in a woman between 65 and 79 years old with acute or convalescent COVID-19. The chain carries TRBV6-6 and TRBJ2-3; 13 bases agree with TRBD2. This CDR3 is CASSLGTSGKSTDTQYF. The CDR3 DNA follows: TGTGCCAGCAGTCTCGGGACTAGCGGGAAGAGCACAGATACGCAGTATTTT.